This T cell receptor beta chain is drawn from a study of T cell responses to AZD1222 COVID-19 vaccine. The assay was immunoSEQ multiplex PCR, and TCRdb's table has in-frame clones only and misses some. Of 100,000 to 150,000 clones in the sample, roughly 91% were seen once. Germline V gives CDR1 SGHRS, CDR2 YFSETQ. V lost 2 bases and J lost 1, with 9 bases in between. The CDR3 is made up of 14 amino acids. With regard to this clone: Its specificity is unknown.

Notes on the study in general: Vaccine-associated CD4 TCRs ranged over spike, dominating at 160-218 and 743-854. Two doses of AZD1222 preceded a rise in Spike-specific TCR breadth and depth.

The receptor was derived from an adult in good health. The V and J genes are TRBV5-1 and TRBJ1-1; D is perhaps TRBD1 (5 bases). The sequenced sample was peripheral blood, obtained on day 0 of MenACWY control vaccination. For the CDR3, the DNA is TGCGCCAGCAGCTTAGGGGCTCCGAACACTGAAGCTTTCTTT. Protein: CASSLGAPNTEAFF.